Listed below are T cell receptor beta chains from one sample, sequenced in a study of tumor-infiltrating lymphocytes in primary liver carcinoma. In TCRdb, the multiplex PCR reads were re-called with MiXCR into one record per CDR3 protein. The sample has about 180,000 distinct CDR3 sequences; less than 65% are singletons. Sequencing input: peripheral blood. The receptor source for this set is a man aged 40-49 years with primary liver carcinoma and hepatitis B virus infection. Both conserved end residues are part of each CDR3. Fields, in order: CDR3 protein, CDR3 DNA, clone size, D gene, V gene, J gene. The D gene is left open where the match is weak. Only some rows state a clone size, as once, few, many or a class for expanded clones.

cdr3_aa: CASSQDPTSGNYEQYF
cdr3_nt: TGTGCTAGCAGCCAAGATCCGACTAGCGGGAACTACGAGCAGTACTTC
clone_size: few
d_call: TRBD2
v_call: TRBV4-2
j_call: TRBJ2-7

cdr3_aa: CASSQGAEFEQFF
cdr3_nt: TGTGCCAGCAGCCAAGGGGCGGAGTTCGAGCAGTTCTTC
clone_size: many
d_call: NA
v_call: TRBV6-1
j_call: TRBJ2-1

cdr3_aa: CAIRTRDTGTSGRNTDTQYF
cdr3_nt: TGTGCCATCAGGACCCGGGACACCGGGACTAGCGGGAGGAACACAGATACGCAGTATTTT
clone_size: NA
d_call: TRBD2
v_call: TRBV10-3
j_call: TRBJ2-3

cdr3_aa: CASSLTFANNEQFF
cdr3_nt: TGTGCCAGCAGTTTAACCTTCGCGAACAATGAGCAGTTCTTC
clone_size: few
d_call: NA
v_call: TRBV12-3/TRBV12-4
j_call: TRBJ2-1

cdr3_aa: CAITPGGDPGNTIYF
cdr3_nt: TGTGCCATCACTCCCGGAGGGGACCCTGGAAACACCATATATTTT
clone_size: NA
d_call: NA
v_call: TRBV10-3
j_call: TRBJ1-3

cdr3_aa: CASSYRQGSKNEQFF
cdr3_nt: TGCGCCAGCAGCTACCGACAGGGGTCTAAGAATGAGCAGTTCTTC
clone_size: few
d_call: TRBD1
v_call: TRBV4-1
j_call: TRBJ2-1

cdr3_aa: CASSSHGASDGYTF
cdr3_nt: TGTGCCAGCAGTTCCCATGGGGCGTCCGATGGCTACACCTTC
clone_size: NA
d_call: NA
v_call: TRBV5-5
j_call: TRBJ1-2

cdr3_aa: CASSHAQGDEKLFF
cdr3_nt: TGCGCCAGCAGCCATGCCCAGGGGGACGAAAAACTGTTTTTT
clone_size: NA
d_call: TRBD1
v_call: TRBV4-1
j_call: TRBJ1-4

cdr3_aa: CASSQQSTGWYGYTF
cdr3_nt: TGTGCCAGCAGCCAACAATCAACAGGGTGGTATGGCTACACCTTC
clone_size: few
d_call: NA
v_call: TRBV14
j_call: TRBJ1-2

cdr3_aa: CSVERVLTNTGELFF
cdr3_nt: TGCAGCGTTGAACGGGTCTTAACAAACACCGGGGAGCTGTTTTTT
clone_size: NA
d_call: NA
v_call: TRBV29-1
j_call: TRBJ2-2

cdr3_aa: CASGLVRLGGDRGDTEAFF
cdr3_nt: TGTGCTAGTGGTTTGGTACGGTTGGGGGGTGACAGGGGGGACACTGAAGCTTTCTTT
clone_size: once
d_call: TRBD1
v_call: TRBV12-5
j_call: TRBJ1-1

cdr3_aa: CASSRLGAREWGTDTQYF
cdr3_nt: TGTGCCAGCAGTCGGCTGGGGGCGCGGGAGTGGGGCACAGATACGCAGTATTTT
clone_size: once
d_call: NA
v_call: TRBV6-1
j_call: TRBJ2-3

cdr3_aa: CASSLGASANTGELFF
cdr3_nt: TGTGCCAGCAGCTTAGGGGCTTCCGCGAACACCGGGGAGCTGTTTTTT
clone_size: NA
d_call: NA
v_call: TRBV7-9
j_call: TRBJ2-2

cdr3_aa: CASSLGSDSPLHF
cdr3_nt: TGTGCCAGCAGTTTAGGTTCCGATTCACCCCTCCACTTT
clone_size: NA
d_call: NA
v_call: TRBV12-3/TRBV12-4
j_call: TRBJ1-6

cdr3_aa: CASSLGGMFAGNEQFF
cdr3_nt: TGTGCCAGCAGCTTAGGGGGGATGTTCGCAGGCAATGAGCAGTTCTTC
clone_size: NA
d_call: NA
v_call: TRBV11-2
j_call: TRBJ2-1

cdr3_aa: CASRHGTLTTYEQYF
cdr3_nt: TGCGCCAGCAGGCACGGGACTTTAACTACCTACGAGCAGTACTTC
clone_size: NA
d_call: NA
v_call: TRBV4-1
j_call: TRBJ2-7

cdr3_aa: CASRLTDNTEAFF
cdr3_nt: TGTGCCAGCAGATTGACGGATAACACTGAAGCTTTCTTT
clone_size: NA
d_call: NA
v_call: TRBV6-1
j_call: TRBJ1-1

cdr3_aa: CASSPLETQYF
cdr3_nt: TGTGCCAGCAGTCCCCTAGAGACCCAGTACTTC
clone_size: few
d_call: NA
v_call: TRBV12-3/TRBV12-4
j_call: TRBJ2-5

cdr3_aa: CASSQDRDSFPRQYF
cdr3_nt: TGCGCCAGCAGCCAAGACCGGGACTCCTTCCCCCGACAGTACTTC
clone_size: NA
d_call: NA
v_call: TRBV4-1
j_call: TRBJ2-7

cdr3_aa: CASSPTGGPYEQYF
cdr3_nt: TGTGCCAGCAGCCCGACAGGGGGCCCCTACGAGCAGTACTTC
clone_size: few
d_call: TRBD1
v_call: TRBV7-3
j_call: TRBJ2-7

cdr3_aa: CSPRMGSGTGELFF
cdr3_nt: TGCAGCCCTAGGATGGGCTCGGGCACCGGGGAGCTGTTTTTT
clone_size: NA
d_call: NA
v_call: TRBV20-1
j_call: TRBJ2-2

cdr3_aa: CAISESGAGAGTKNIQYF
cdr3_nt: TGTGCCATCAGTGAGTCCGGAGCGGGAGCGGGGACCAAAAACATTCAGTACTTC
clone_size: many
d_call: TRBD2
v_call: TRBV10-3
j_call: TRBJ2-4

cdr3_aa: CASSYTGSSGETQYF
cdr3_nt: TGTGCCAGCAGTTACACTGGGAGTAGCGGAGAGACCCAGTACTTC
clone_size: NA
d_call: NA
v_call: TRBV6-6
j_call: TRBJ2-5

cdr3_aa: CASSLNSALNQPRYDEQFF
cdr3_nt: TGTGCCAGCAGCTTAAATAGCGCCCTTAATCAACCACGATACGATGAGCAGTTCTTC
clone_size: NA
d_call: NA
v_call: TRBV11-2
j_call: TRBJ2-1

cdr3_aa: CASGLGLLNPRGNQPQHF
cdr3_nt: TGTGCCAGCGGTTTAGGTCTCTTGAACCCTAGGGGCAATCAGCCCCAGCATTTT
clone_size: NA
d_call: NA
v_call: TRBV12-3/TRBV12-4
j_call: TRBJ1-5

cdr3_aa: CASSLVGPEHYEQYF
cdr3_nt: TGTGCCAGCAGCTTGGTTGGTCCGGAACACTACGAGCAGTACTTC
clone_size: NA
d_call: NA
v_call: TRBV5-5
j_call: TRBJ2-7

cdr3_aa: CANSPPGTQVGKETQYF
cdr3_nt: TGTGCCAACAGCCCTCCCGGGACGCAGGTGGGGAAAGAGACCCAGTACTTC
clone_size: NA
d_call: NA
v_call: TRBV11-2
j_call: TRBJ2-5

cdr3_aa: CASSLGHLDTQYF
cdr3_nt: TGTGCCAGCAGCCTGGGTCATTTGGATACCCAGTACTTC
clone_size: NA
d_call: NA
v_call: TRBV14
j_call: TRBJ2-5

cdr3_aa: CASSLVEEAQYF
cdr3_nt: TGTGCCAGCAGCTTAGTAGAGGAGGCCCAGTACTTC
clone_size: NA
d_call: NA
v_call: TRBV11-2
j_call: TRBJ2-5

cdr3_aa: CSVEDRDTDTQYF
cdr3_nt: TGCAGCGTGGAGGACAGGGACACAGATACGCAGTATTTT
clone_size: NA
d_call: TRBD1
v_call: TRBV29-1
j_call: TRBJ2-3

cdr3_aa: CTSSTDIRYNEQFF
cdr3_nt: TGTACCAGCAGCACGGACATCCGATACAATGAGCAGTTCTTC
clone_size: NA
d_call: NA
v_call: TRBV11-2
j_call: TRBJ2-1

cdr3_aa: CSSSLILAGVVDTQYF
cdr3_nt: TGTTCCAGCAGCTTAATCCTAGCGGGAGTGGTAGATACGCAGTATTTT
clone_size: once
d_call: TRBD2
v_call: TRBV11-2
j_call: TRBJ2-3

cdr3_aa: CVSSQDQEYEQYF
cdr3_nt: TGCGTCAGCAGCCAAGATCAGGAGTACGAGCAGTACTTC
clone_size: NA
d_call: NA
v_call: TRBV4-1
j_call: TRBJ2-7

cdr3_aa: CASSFPGGIEQFF
cdr3_nt: TGTGCCAGTAGCTTCCCAGGGGGCATTGAGCAGTTCTTC
clone_size: NA
d_call: TRBD1
v_call: TRBV11-2
j_call: TRBJ2-1

cdr3_aa: CSVASELGSPLHF
cdr3_nt: TGCAGCGTCGCTTCGGAGTTAGGTTCACCCCTCCACTTT
clone_size: many
d_call: NA
v_call: TRBV29-1
j_call: TRBJ1-6

cdr3_aa: CASSAGPDLSGNTIYF
cdr3_nt: TGTGCCAGCAGCGCGGGCCCCGACTTATCTGGAAACACCATATATTTT
clone_size: few
d_call: NA
v_call: TRBV4-2
j_call: TRBJ1-3

cdr3_aa: CASSIRTGDDEQYF
cdr3_nt: TGCGCCAGCAGCATCCGGACAGGGGACGACGAGCAGTACTTC
clone_size: few
d_call: TRBD1
v_call: TRBV4-1
j_call: TRBJ2-7

cdr3_aa: CASSQGVAVAFF
cdr3_nt: TGTGCCAGCAGCCAGGGGGTCGCTGTAGCTTTCTTT
clone_size: NA
d_call: TRBD1
v_call: TRBV5-5
j_call: TRBJ1-1

cdr3_aa: CASRPASGGVNEQFF
cdr3_nt: TGTGCCAGCAGGCCGGCTAGCGGGGGTGTAAATGAGCAGTTCTTC
clone_size: few
d_call: TRBD2
v_call: TRBV6-5
j_call: TRBJ2-1

cdr3_aa: CAIKPPGVETQYF
cdr3_nt: TGTGCCATCAAACCGCCAGGGGTGGAGACCCAGTACTTC
clone_size: few
d_call: NA
v_call: TRBV10-3
j_call: TRBJ2-5

cdr3_aa: CASSSRRETENKQFF
cdr3_nt: TGCGCCAGCAGCTCCCGGCGGGAGACGGAGAATAAGCAGTTCTTC
clone_size: NA
d_call: TRBD2
v_call: TRBV11-3
j_call: TRBJ2-1

cdr3_aa: CSVVAATNEKLFF
cdr3_nt: TGCAGCGTTGTCGCGGCGACTAATGAAAAACTGTTTTTT
clone_size: NA
d_call: NA
v_call: TRBV29-1
j_call: TRBJ1-4

cdr3_aa: CAISPADRAEETQYF
cdr3_nt: TGTGCCATCAGCCCCGCGGACAGGGCCGAAGAGACCCAGTACTTC
clone_size: few
d_call: TRBD1
v_call: TRBV10-3
j_call: TRBJ2-5

cdr3_aa: CASSQEAQVQPQHF
cdr3_nt: TGCGCCAGCAGCCAAGAGGCCCAGGTTCAGCCCCAGCATTTT
clone_size: few
d_call: NA
v_call: TRBV4-1
j_call: TRBJ1-5

cdr3_aa: CAGSLVKGTGAPTDTQYF
cdr3_nt: TGTGCCGGCAGCTTGGTAAAGGGAACGGGAGCTCCCACAGATACGCAGTATTTT
clone_size: once
d_call: NA
v_call: TRBV5-6
j_call: TRBJ2-3

cdr3_aa: CASSSGQLTGELFF
cdr3_nt: TGTGCCAGCAGCTCGGGACAGCTCACCGGGGAGCTGTTTTTT
clone_size: many
d_call: TRBD1
v_call: TRBV11-1
j_call: TRBJ2-2

cdr3_aa: CASKRSGRGYEQYF
cdr3_nt: TGTGCCAGCAAAAGAAGCGGGAGAGGTTACGAGCAGTACTTC
clone_size: many
d_call: TRBD2
v_call: TRBV6-5
j_call: TRBJ2-7

cdr3_aa: CASSQRGTSGYNEQFF
cdr3_nt: TGTGCCAGCAGCCAAAGGGGGACTAGCGGTTACAATGAGCAGTTCTTC
clone_size: NA
d_call: TRBD2
v_call: TRBV7-9
j_call: TRBJ2-1

cdr3_aa: CASSYSTGGYGYTF
cdr3_nt: TGTGCCAGCAGTTACTCGACGGGCGGCTATGGCTACACCTTC
clone_size: NA
d_call: NA
v_call: TRBV6-5
j_call: TRBJ1-2

cdr3_aa: CVSSLGWTEAFF
cdr3_nt: TGTGTCAGCAGCCTAGGGTGGACTGAAGCTTTCTTT
clone_size: NA
d_call: NA
v_call: TRBV2
j_call: TRBJ1-1

cdr3_aa: CASSLAHRETQYF
cdr3_nt: TGTGCCAGCAGCCTTGCGCACCGGGAGACCCAGTACTTC
clone_size: many
d_call: NA
v_call: TRBV11-2
j_call: TRBJ2-5

cdr3_aa: CASSSSGTRETQYF
cdr3_nt: TGTGCCAGCAGTTCTTCCGGGACACGGGAGACCCAGTACTTC
clone_size: few
d_call: NA
v_call: TRBV6-2/TRBV6-3
j_call: TRBJ2-5

cdr3_aa: CASSQGALAGGPNNEQSF
cdr3_nt: TGTGCCAGCAGCCAAGGTGCCCTAGCGGGAGGGCCTAACAATGAGCAGTCCTTC
clone_size: NA
d_call: TRBD2
v_call: TRBV11-2
j_call: TRBJ2-1

cdr3_aa: CASTRQGRDSYNEQFF
cdr3_nt: TGTGCCAGCACCCGACAGGGAAGGGACTCCTACAATGAGCAGTTCTTC
clone_size: NA
d_call: TRBD1
v_call: TRBV6-6
j_call: TRBJ2-1